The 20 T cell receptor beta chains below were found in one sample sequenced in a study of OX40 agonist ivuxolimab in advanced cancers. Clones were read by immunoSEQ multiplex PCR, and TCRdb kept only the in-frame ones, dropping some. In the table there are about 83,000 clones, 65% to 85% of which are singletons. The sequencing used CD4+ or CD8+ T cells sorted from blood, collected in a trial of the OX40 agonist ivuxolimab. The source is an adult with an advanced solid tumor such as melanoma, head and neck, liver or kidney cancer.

The DNA of the CDR3 is TGTGCCACCAGTAACACTTTCGGGACAGTGAACTACGAGCAGTACTTC. It encodes CATSNTFGTVNYEQYF. The genes are TRBV15 and TRBJ2-7, with 7 bases matching TRBD1. The CDR3 covers 16 residues. The V and J ends lost 6 bases and 3 bases, in that order; junction bases with no gene match: 14. Per germline, CDR1 LNHNV and CDR2 YYDKDF (reference sequence).

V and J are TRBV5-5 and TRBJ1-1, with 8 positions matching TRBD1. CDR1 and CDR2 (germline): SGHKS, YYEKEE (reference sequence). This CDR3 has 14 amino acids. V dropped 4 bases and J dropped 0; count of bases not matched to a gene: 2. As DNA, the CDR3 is TGTGCCAGCAGCGACAGGGGTGTGAACACTGAAGCTTTCTTT. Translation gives CASSDRGVNTEAFF.

The CDR3 spells CASSTRVSAVAFF. CDR3 DNA: TGTGCCAGTAGTACTCGGGTCAGTGCTGTAGCTTTCTTT. V and J are TRBV19 and TRBJ1-1; no clear D. Germline V CDR1 and CDR2: LNHDA, SQIVND (reference sequence). The CDR3 runs to 13 residues. Trimming stripped 4 bases from V and 10 bases from J, with 16 bases between.

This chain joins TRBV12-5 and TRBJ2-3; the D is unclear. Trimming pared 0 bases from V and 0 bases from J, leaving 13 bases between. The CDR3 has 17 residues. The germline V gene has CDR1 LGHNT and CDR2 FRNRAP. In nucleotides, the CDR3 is TGTGCTAGTGGTTTGGTTTACACTCGTGCTAGCACAGATACGCAGTATTTT. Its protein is CASGLVYTRASTDTQYF.

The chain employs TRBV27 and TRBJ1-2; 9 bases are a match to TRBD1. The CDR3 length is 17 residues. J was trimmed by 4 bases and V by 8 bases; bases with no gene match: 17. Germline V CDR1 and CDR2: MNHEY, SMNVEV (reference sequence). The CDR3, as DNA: TGTGCCAGCCGCAGTTTAAGAGGGACAGGGAACCTCTATGGCTACACCTTC. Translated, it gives CASRSLRGTGNLYGYTF.

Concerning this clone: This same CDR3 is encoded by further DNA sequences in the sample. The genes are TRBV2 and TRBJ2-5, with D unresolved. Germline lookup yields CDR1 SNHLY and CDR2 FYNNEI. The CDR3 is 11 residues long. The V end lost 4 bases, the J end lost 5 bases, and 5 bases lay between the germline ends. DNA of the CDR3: TGTGCCAGCAGTGGATGGGAGACCCAGTACTTC. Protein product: CASSGWETQYF.

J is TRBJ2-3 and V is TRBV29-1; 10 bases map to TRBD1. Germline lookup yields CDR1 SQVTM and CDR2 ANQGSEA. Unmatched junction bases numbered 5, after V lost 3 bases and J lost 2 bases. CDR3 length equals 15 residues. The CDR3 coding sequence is TGCAGCGTTGAGGACAGGGGGAGTAACACAGATACGCAGTATTTT. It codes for CSVEDRGSNTDTQYF.

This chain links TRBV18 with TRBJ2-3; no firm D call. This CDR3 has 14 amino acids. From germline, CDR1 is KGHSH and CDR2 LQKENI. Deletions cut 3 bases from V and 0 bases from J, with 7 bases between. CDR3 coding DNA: TGTGCCAGCTCACCGGACCTTAGCACAGATACGCAGTATTTT. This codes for CASSPDLSTDTQYF. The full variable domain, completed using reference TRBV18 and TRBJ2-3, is NAGVMQNPRHLVRRRGQEARLRCSPMKGHSHVYWYRQLPEEGLKFMVYLQKENIIDESGMPKERFSAEFPKEGPSILRIQQVVRGDSAAYFCASSPDLSTDTQYFGPGTRLTVL.

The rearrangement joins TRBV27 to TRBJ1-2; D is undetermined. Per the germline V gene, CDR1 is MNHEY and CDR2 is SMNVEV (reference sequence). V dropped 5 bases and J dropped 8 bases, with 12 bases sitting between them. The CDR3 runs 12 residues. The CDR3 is CASSTPRGGYTF. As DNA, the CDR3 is TGTGCCAGCAGTACCCCTCGTGGCGGCTACACCTTC.

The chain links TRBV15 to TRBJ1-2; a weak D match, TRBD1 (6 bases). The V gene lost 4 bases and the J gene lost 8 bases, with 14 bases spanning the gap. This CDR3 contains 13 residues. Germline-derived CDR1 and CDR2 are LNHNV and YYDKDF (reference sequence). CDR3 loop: CATSKNSGDGYTF. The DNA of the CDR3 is TGTGCCACCAGCAAAAACTCAGGGGACGGCTACACCTTC.

CDR3 DNA sequence: TGTGCCAGCAGCGTAGGATGGGGACATAATGAAAAACTGTTTTTT. Translated, it gives CASSVGWGHNEKLFF. V and J are TRBV9 and TRBJ1-4; D possibly corresponds to TRBD1 (6 bases). From germline, CDR1 is SGDLS and CDR2 YYNGEE. Trimming shortened V by 0 bases and J by 4 bases, and 10 bases separated the two germline ends. The CDR3 runs to 15 residues. The full variable domain, completed using reference TRBV9 and TRBJ1-4, is DSGVTQTPKHLITATGQRVTLRCSPRSGDLSVYWYQQSLDQGLQFLIQYYNGEERAKGNILERFSAQQFPDLHSELNLSSLELGDSALYFCASSVGWGHNEKLFFGSGTQLSVL.

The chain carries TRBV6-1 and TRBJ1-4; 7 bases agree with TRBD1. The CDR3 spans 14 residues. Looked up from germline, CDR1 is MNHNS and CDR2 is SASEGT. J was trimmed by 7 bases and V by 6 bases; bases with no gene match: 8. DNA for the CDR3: TGTGCCAGCAGAAGGGAACAGGGGAGTGAAAAACTGTTTTTT. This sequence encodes CASRREQGSEKLFF.

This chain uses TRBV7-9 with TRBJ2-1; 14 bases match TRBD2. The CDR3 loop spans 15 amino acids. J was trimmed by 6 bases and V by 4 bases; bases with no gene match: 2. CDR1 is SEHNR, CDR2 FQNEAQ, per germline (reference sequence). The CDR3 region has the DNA TGTGCCAGCAGCTACGGGACTAGCGGGAGCAATGAGCAGTTCTTC. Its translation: CASSYGTSGSNEQFF.

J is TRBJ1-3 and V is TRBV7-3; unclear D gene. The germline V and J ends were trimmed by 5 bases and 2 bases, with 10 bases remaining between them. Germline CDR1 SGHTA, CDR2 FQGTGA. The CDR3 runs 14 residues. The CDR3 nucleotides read TGTGCCAGCAGCCCTGGACTCCCTGGAAACACCATATATTTT. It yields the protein CASSPGLPGNTIYF.

CDR3 bases: TGTGCCTGGGATACAGGGGTTGTAACTGAAGCTTTCTTT. Translated, it gives CAWDTGVVTEAFF. This chain joins TRBV30 and TRBJ1-1; 7 nucleotides line up with TRBD1. The CDR3 length is 13 residues. Germline CDR1 and CDR2: GTSNPN and SVGIG (reference sequence). The ends lost 5 bases at V and 5 bases at J; junction bases unmatched: 8.

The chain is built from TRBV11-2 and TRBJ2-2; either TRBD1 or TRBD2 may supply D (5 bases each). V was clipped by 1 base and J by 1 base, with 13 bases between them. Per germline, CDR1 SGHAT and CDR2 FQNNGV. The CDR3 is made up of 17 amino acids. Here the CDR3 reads CASSLAVGTVNTGELFF. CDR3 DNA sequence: TGTGCCAGCAGCTTAGCCGTTGGGACGGTGAACACCGGGGAGCTGTTTTTT.

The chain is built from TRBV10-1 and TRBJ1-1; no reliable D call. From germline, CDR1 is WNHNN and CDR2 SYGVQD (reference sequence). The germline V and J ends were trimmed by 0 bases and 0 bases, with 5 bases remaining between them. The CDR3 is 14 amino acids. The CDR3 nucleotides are TGCGCCAGCAGTGAGTCAGGGCTGAACACTGAAGCTTTCTTT. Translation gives CASSESGLNTEAFF.

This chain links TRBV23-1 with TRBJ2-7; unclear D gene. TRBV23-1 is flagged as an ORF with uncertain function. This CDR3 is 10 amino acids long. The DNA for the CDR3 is TGCGCCAGCAGTCAATCCCACCAGGACGTC. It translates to CASSQSHQDV.

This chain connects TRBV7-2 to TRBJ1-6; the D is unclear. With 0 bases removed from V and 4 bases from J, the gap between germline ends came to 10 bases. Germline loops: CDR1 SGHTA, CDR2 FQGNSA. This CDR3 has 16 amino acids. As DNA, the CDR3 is TGTGCCAGCAGCTTAGCGGCAGGTCTTTATAATTCACCCCTCCACTTT. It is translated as CASSLAAGLYNSPLHF.

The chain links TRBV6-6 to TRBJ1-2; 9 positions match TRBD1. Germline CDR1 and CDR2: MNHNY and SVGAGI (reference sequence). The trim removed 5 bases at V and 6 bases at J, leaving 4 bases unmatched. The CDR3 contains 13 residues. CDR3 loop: CASSPGQGHGYTF. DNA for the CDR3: TGTGCCAGCAGTCCGGGACAGGGTCATGGCTACACCTTC.